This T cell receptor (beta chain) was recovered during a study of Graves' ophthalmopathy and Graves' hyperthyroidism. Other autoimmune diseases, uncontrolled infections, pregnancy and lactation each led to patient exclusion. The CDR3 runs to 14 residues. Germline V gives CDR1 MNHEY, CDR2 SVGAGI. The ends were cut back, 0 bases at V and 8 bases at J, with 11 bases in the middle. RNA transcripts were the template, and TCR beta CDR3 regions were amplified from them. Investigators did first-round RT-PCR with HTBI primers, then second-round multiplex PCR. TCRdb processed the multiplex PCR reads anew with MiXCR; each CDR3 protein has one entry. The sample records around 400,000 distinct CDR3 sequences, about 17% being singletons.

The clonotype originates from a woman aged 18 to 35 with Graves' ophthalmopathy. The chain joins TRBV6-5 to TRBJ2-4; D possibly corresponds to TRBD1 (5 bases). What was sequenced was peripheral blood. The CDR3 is CASSYSSRGDIQYF. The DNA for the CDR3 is TGTGCCAGCAGTTACTCGTCTAGGGGTGACATTCAGTACTTC.